The clone carrying this T cell receptor (beta chain) was seen repeatedly, ten times or more. Germline CDR1 and CDR2: SEHNR and FQNEAQ (reference sequence). The CDR3 extends over 14 amino acids. Trimming took 4 bases from V and 0 from J, leaving 9 bases between them. As for time point: patch test 3, about 24 weeks after DPC sensitization. Described treatment: therapeutic diphenylcyclopropenone sensitization with weekly scalp DPC. This entry is derived from a study of human T cells and chemical hapten exposure. For the study at large: How much TCR each sample yielded varied, mostly because pooled library volumes differed slightly.

Using its own MiXCR run on the RACE reads, TCRdb lists one record per CDR3 protein. The table has roughly 200,000 distinct CDR3 sequences, about 22% seen once. The input for sequencing was whole blood, taken in connection with sensitization to the hapten diphenylcyclopropenone (DPC). The chain employs TRBV7-9 and TRBJ2-5; D ambiguous. This sequence originates from a woman in her thirties or forties with alopecia areata. Some clones in this sample may be carry-over from other donors' samples. This CDR3 is CASSSLRDQETQYF. CDR3 coding DNA: TGTGCCAGCAGCTCTTTAAGGGACCAAGAGACCCAGTACTTC.